This T cell receptor beta chain was sequenced for a study of blood T cell repertoires in COVID-19. On the study more broadly: Whether acute or convalescent, the COVID-19 samples came from the United States, Italy and Spain. PBMCs, B-cell-depleted T cells, or T cells were the source of the cDNA or gDNA that made up the material.

Per the study methods: The authors estimated nucleated cell counts from reference gene primer amplification. The method was immunoSEQ multiplex PCR; TCRdb's version includes in-frame clones alone and lacks a portion of them. From that table come the V and J calls and clone size; the DNA was used to work out D and trimming. The sample has 210,000 or so clones; around 88% are singletons. V shed 3 bases and J 4 bases; nucleotides not matched to a gene: 5. Germline lookup yields CDR1 MNHEY and CDR2 SMNVEV (reference sequence). The CDR3 has 15 amino acids. The source of this sequence is a man younger than 35 with active or convalescent COVID-19. The chain joins TRBV27 to TRBJ2-2; 7 bases agree with TRBD2. The sequenced material came from peripheral blood. CDR3 nucleotides: TGTGCCAGCAGTTTCCTAGCGGATGTCACCGGGGAGCTGTTTTTT. Protein: CASSFLADVTGELFF.